The rows below give T cell receptor beta chains drawn from one sample of a study of blood T cells in healthy people across ages. TCRdb processed the 5' RACE reads anew with MiXCR; each CDR3 protein has one entry. The sample has 750,000 to 950,000 distinct CDR3 sequences, 53% seen once. Sequenced material: blood. The receptors were gathered from an elderly man in good health. Both conserved end residues are part of each CDR3. The order of the fields is D gene, clone size, V gene, J gene, CDR3 protein, CDR3 DNA. A D gene is named only where the DNA matches it firmly. Clone size appears in some rows only: once, few, many, or a class for an expanded clone.

D gene: -; clone size: once; V gene: TRBV6-6; J gene: TRBJ2-1; CDR3 protein: CASRQAGSEQFF; CDR3 DNA: TGTGCCAGCAGACAAGCGGGCTCTGAGCAGTTCTTC
D gene: -; clone size: many; V gene: TRBV12-3/TRBV12-4; J gene: TRBJ1-2; CDR3 protein: CASSSPPGTYGYTF; CDR3 DNA: TGTGCCAGCAGTTCCCCGCCAGGGACCTATGGCTACACCTTC
D gene: TRBD1; clone size: few; V gene: TRBV20-1; J gene: TRBJ1-6; CDR3 protein: CSARGQGNNSPLHF; CDR3 DNA: TGCAGTGCTAGGGGACAGGGGAATAATTCACCCCTCCACTTT
D gene: -; clone size: few; V gene: TRBV21-1; J gene: TRBJ2-7; CDR3 protein: CADKGGGLAPGSYEQYF; CDR3 DNA: TGTGCCGACAAAGGGGGAGGACTAGCGCCCGGTTCCTACGAGCAGTACTTC
D gene: TRBD2; clone size: few; V gene: TRBV7-3; J gene: TRBJ2-1; CDR3 protein: CASAGGTYNEQFF; CDR3 DNA: TGTGCCAGTGCGGGAGGAACCTACAATGAGCAGTTCTTC
D gene: -; clone size: -; V gene: TRBV5-1; J gene: TRBJ2-3; CDR3 protein: CASSNPGGVKDTQYF; CDR3 DNA: TGCGCCAGCAGTAATCCTGGAGGAGTCAAGGATACGCAGTATTTT
D gene: -; clone size: -; V gene: TRBV5-1; J gene: TRBJ1-2; CDR3 protein: CASSPRSGTTHYGYTF; CDR3 DNA: TGCGCCAGCAGCCCCCGTTCGGGGACCACTCACTATGGCTACACCTTC
D gene: TRBD2; clone size: few; V gene: TRBV15; J gene: TRBJ2-7; CDR3 protein: CATSGGHEQYF; CDR3 DNA: TGTGCCACTTCGGGGGGGCACGAGCAGTACTTC
D gene: TRBD2; clone size: -; V gene: TRBV11-2; J gene: TRBJ2-1; CDR3 protein: CATQRTSGRLFNEQFF; CDR3 DNA: TGTGCCACACAAAGGACTAGCGGGAGGTTGTTCAATGAGCAGTTCTTC
D gene: -; clone size: -; V gene: TRBV5-1; J gene: TRBJ2-1; CDR3 protein: CASSLPRKEQFF; CDR3 DNA: TGCGCCAGCAGCTTGCCTCGAAAAGAGCAGTTCTTC
D gene: -; clone size: -; V gene: TRBV20-1; J gene: TRBJ2-7; CDR3 protein: CSARSARESGYEQYF; CDR3 DNA: TGCAGTGCTAGATCGGCACGGGAGTCTGGGTACGAGCAGTACTTC
D gene: TRBD1; clone size: -; V gene: TRBV7-3; J gene: TRBJ2-3; CDR3 protein: CASSLRVGQGRTDTQYF; CDR3 DNA: TGTGCCAGCAGCTTAAGAGTGGGACAGGGACGTACAGATACGCAGTATTTT
D gene: TRBD1; clone size: -; V gene: TRBV6-1; J gene: TRBJ2-1; CDR3 protein: CASKYRGRDEQFF; CDR3 DNA: TGTGCCAGCAAGTACAGGGGGCGGGATGAGCAGTTCTTC
D gene: -; clone size: few; V gene: TRBV9; J gene: TRBJ2-1; CDR3 protein: CASSEDFGWGNEQFF; CDR3 DNA: TGTGCCAGCAGCGAGGACTTCGGGTGGGGGAATGAGCAGTTCTTC
D gene: -; clone size: many; V gene: TRBV24-1; J gene: TRBJ2-3; CDR3 protein: CATGEDSTDTQYF; CDR3 DNA: TGTGCCACCGGAGAGGACAGCACAGATACGCAGTATTTT
D gene: -; clone size: -; V gene: TRBV18; J gene: TRBJ1-1; CDR3 protein: CASSPPAGSQAFF; CDR3 DNA: TGTGCCAGCTCACCACCGGCAGGGTCTCAAGCTTTCTTT
D gene: -; clone size: -; V gene: TRBV7-9; J gene: TRBJ1-2; CDR3 protein: CASSLGKGGSPQDYGYTF; CDR3 DNA: TGTGCCAGCAGCTTAGGAAAGGGAGGCTCCCCCCAGGACTATGGCTACACCTTC
D gene: TRBD1; clone size: -; V gene: TRBV6-1; J gene: TRBJ2-5; CDR3 protein: CASSLRDRVETQYF; CDR3 DNA: TGTGCCAGCAGTCTACGGGACAGGGTAGAGACCCAGTACTTC
D gene: -; clone size: -; V gene: TRBV20-1; J gene: TRBJ2-5; CDR3 protein: CSARSQTRGWPQYF; CDR3 DNA: TGCAGTGCTAGATCCCAGACAAGGGGGTGGCCCCAGTACTTC
D gene: TRBD2; clone size: -; V gene: TRBV20-1; J gene: TRBJ2-5; CDR3 protein: CSALGLAVQETQYF; CDR3 DNA: TGCAGTGCCCTGGGACTAGCGGTGCAAGAGACCCAGTACTTC
D gene: -; clone size: few; V gene: TRBV25-1; J gene: TRBJ1-2; CDR3 protein: CASRRQDTDGYTF; CDR3 DNA: TGTGCCAGCAGACGTCAGGACACTGATGGCTACACCTTC
D gene: -; clone size: -; V gene: TRBV2; J gene: TRBJ2-2; CDR3 protein: CARERQASNTGELFF; CDR3 DNA: TGTGCCAGGGAACGACAGGCTTCGAACACCGGGGAGCTGTTTTTT
D gene: -; clone size: few; V gene: TRBV11-3; J gene: TRBJ2-1; CDR3 protein: CASSFFGGSSYNEQFF; CDR3 DNA: TGTGCCAGCAGCTTTTTCGGGGGAAGCTCCTACAATGAGCAGTTCTTC
D gene: TRBD2; clone size: -; V gene: TRBV5-1; J gene: TRBJ2-5; CDR3 protein: CASTSGTLETQYF; CDR3 DNA: TGCGCCAGCACGAGCGGGACCCTAGAGACCCAGTACTTC
D gene: -; clone size: -; V gene: TRBV27; J gene: TRBJ1-5; CDR3 protein: CASSFDRLGNQPQHF; CDR3 DNA: TGTGCCAGCAGCTTCGACAGGCTCGGCAATCAGCCCCAGCATTTT